This T cell receptor beta chain was identified during a study of high-grade serous ovarian cancer treatment subgroups (dated by TCRdb to the early 2020s). With respect to the entire study: A mean of 14,192 reads and 7,000 to 8,500 unique TCR beta rearrangements per sample was generated by sequencing. TCR beta repertoires were profiled in patients with high-grade serous ovarian cancer who were grouped, under a laparoscopic triage algorithm, by complete gross resection or by neoadjuvant chemotherapy response. Of the approximately 30 patients in the cohort, approximately ten had no residual disease after primary surgery (R0), approximately ten were excellent NACT responders, and approximately ten were poor NACT responders. Each patient contributed one primary tumor and two metastatic tumor samples, giving around 87 samples in total.

The paper's findings and limits, for the study overall: Spatial information was not captured by bulk tumor TCR sequencing, so insight into HGSC tumor complexity and diversity was limited. TCR clonal relatedness correlated positively with neoantigen level and, by trend, with copy number variation and mutation load from whole-genome sequencing. The TCR repertoire analyses centered on CDR3, leaving CDR1 and CDR2 unanalyzed. Repertoire similarity between tumors from the same patient ranged from roughly 0.11 to 0.79, while tumors from different patients showed almost no similarity.

High-throughput TCR profiling via ImmunoSEQ was performed on the approximately 90 tumor samples. Regarding the original processing steps: The repertoire diversity metrics included richness (unique productive sequences), clonality, evenness and relatedness, and the Bhattacharyya coefficient was used to measure similarity between samples. A sensitivity analysis that removed TCRs with fewer than two reads produced consistent conclusions. TCRdb holds this immuneACCESS table with in-frame rearrangements only. Some clones are missing; in checked studies, unresolved V genes explain under half, and the rest has no known cause. Clone size and V and J calls were adopted from that table, with D and trimming inferred from the DNA. The table for this sample lists some 20,000 clones; about three quarters of them were counted only once. The ten largest clones represent approximately 6.4% of the sample. At the junction V is shortened by 3 bases and J by 4 bases, with 15 bases in between. The germline V gene sets CDR1 to KGHSH and CDR2 to LQKENI. From its cysteine to its phenylalanine, the CDR3 spans 16 amino acids. The only DNA kept is the CDR3, 48 bases in frame from the first base.

Collection of tumor samples took place before definitive surgery or chemotherapy. Genomic DNA was extracted by the MD Anderson Biospecimen Extraction Resource, and TCR sequencing was done by the MD Anderson Cancer Genomics Laboratory. A word on this clone: No antigen is known for it. Base qualities are missing; no much larger clone stands one base away.

Rearrangement joined TRBV18 to TRBJ2-2; no D gene can be assigned with confidence. The sequenced sample consisted of tumor tissue. The sequence was obtained from a human donor with high-grade serous ovarian cancer. The CDR3 protein is CASSPNSQLSTGELFF. In nucleotide form, the sequence is TGTGCCAGCTCACCTAATAGCCAACTATCCACCGGGGAGCTGTTTTTT.